A single T cell receptor (beta chain) is shown here with its context. What it recognizes is unknown. The treatment: roughly 18 received Ad26.COV2.S at low or high dose, single or two shots; 5 received placebo; per-sample allocation not given. Specimen acquisition occurred on day 63 following the initial vaccine or placebo injection. An adult donor aged 18-55 years was enrolled in Boston. Vaccination used an Ad26 vector expressing Wuhan-strain SARS-CoV-2 spike. This entry is derived from a study of Ad26.COV2.S vaccination and SARS-CoV-2 variants. Study-level results: Comparability of non-spike TCR breadth was observed across vaccine and placebo recipients. Vaccinees displayed broader spike-specific TCR repertoires than placebo recipients.

Assay: immunoSEQ multiplex PCR; the TCRdb copy retains only in-frame clones and omits some. The data show 350,000 to 450,000 clones, with 70% to 90% seen just once and around 1.8% held by the top ten. CDR1 and CDR2 (germline): MNHEY, SVGAGI. V was trimmed by 10 bases and J by 1 base, leaving 16 bases between them. The CDR3 length is 15 residues. Sequencing used peripheral blood, obtained in a trial of Ad26.COV2.S vaccine versus placebo. The genes are TRBV6-5 and TRBJ2-2; D tentatively fits TRBD1 or TRBD2 (7 bases each). This TCR was sampled from a person aged 18 to 65 who received the Ad26.COV2.S COVID-19 vaccine or a placebo. This CDR3 is CATQGGGGNTGELFF. The CDR3 DNA reads TGTGCCACCCAAGGGGGCGGGGGGAACACCGGGGAGCTGTTTTTT.